The clone carrying this TCR beta chain was detected a few times. Its antigen remains unknown. V was pared by 5 bases and J by 5 bases, with 7 bases of the junction left unmatched. The CDR3 contains 14 residues. CDR1 is SGHAT, CDR2 FQDESV, per germline (reference sequence). The data are from a study of beta chain features in type 1 diabetes. Study-level points and caveats: The study left unresolved whether HLA type influences TCRB rearrangement.

Isolated RNA was reverse transcribed in full, so expressed TCRB transcripts were sequenced. Clones were sequenced by immunoSEQ multiplex PCR, and TCRdb holds only the in-frame ones, with some missing. The sample contains tens of thousands of clones, under 35% of which appear only once. Specimen: stem cell memory CD4+ T cells from blood. The V gene is TRBV11-1, the J gene TRBJ1-1; TRBD1 aligns across 8 bases. The source is a woman in her late teens or twenties in good health. CDR3 DNA sequence: TGTGCCAGCAGCCGCCGACAGGGGAAGACTGAAGCTTTCTTT. Amino acid sequence: CASSRRQGKTEAFF.